One sample yielded the 26 T cell receptor beta chains listed below, sequenced in a study of neoadjuvant anti-PD-1 for oral cavity cancer. The repertoire was sequenced with immunoSEQ multiplex PCR; TCRdb's copy has only in-frame clones and lacks some. The data show around 11,000 clones, around 52% seen once. This sample comprised tumor tissue, obtained before nivolumab (anti-PD-1) treatment. The receptors come from a person aged 35 to 85 with oral cavity squamous cell carcinoma.

This clone was seen only a few times. The V gene is TRBV5-1, the J gene TRBJ1-1; 9 nucleotides line up with TRBD1. CDR1 and CDR2 (germline): SGHRS, YFSETQ. CDR3 length: 15 residues. The ends lost 0 bases at V and 5 bases at J; junction bases unmatched: 5. The CDR3 coding sequence is TGCGCCAGCAGCTTGGACAGGGGGCGCGGGACTGAAGCTTTCTTT. Translation: CASSLDRGRGTEAFF.

This clone showed up just a few times. The genes are TRBV11-2 and TRBJ2-2; possible D gene TRBD1, 6 bases. Germline V gene sequence: CDR1 SGHAT, CDR2 FQNNGV. The CDR3 is made up of 14 amino acids. The germline V and J ends were trimmed by 2 bases and 5 bases, with 9 bases remaining between them. The CDR3 loop reads CASSLYRETGELFF. In DNA, the CDR3 is TGTGCCAGCAGCTTATACAGGGAAACCGGGGAGCTGTTTTTT.

This clone was counted a few times. V is TRBV7-2 and J is TRBJ1-2; D is unclear. Deletions cut 0 bases from V and 4 bases from J, with 6 bases between. Germline CDR1 SGHTA, CDR2 FQGNSA. The CDR3 extends over 13 amino acids. The CDR3 region is CASSLAGPYGYTF. The CDR3 coding sequence is TGTGCCAGCAGCTTAGCAGGTCCCTATGGCTACACCTTC.

This clone was found once. V is TRBV5-1 and J is TRBJ2-3; tentative D call: TRBD2 (6 bases). V was shortened by 2 bases and J by 5 bases, with 12 bases between the two germline ends. The CDR3 extends over 14 amino acids. Germline CDR1 and CDR2: SGHRS and YFSETQ. CDR3 bases: TGCGCCAGCAGCTTAGTCGGGGGACGAGATACGCAGTATTTT. Protein: CASSLVGGRDTQYF.

This chain connects TRBV19 to TRBJ2-1, with D uncertain. The germline V gene has CDR1 LNHDA and CDR2 SQIVND (reference sequence). CDR3 length: 16 amino acids. Between the trimmed V and J ends, which lost 1 base and 0 bases, there was a span of 10 bases. The CDR3 coding sequence is TGTGCCAGTAGTATAGGGGCATTAAGCTCCTACAATGAGCAGTTCTTC. Its protein is CASSIGALSSYNEQFF.

The gene calls are TRBV21-1 and TRBJ1-1; the table's D gene call, TRBD1, was not cross checked with the DNA. TRBV21-1 is a recognized pseudogene. This CDR3 has 18 amino acids. Written as DNA, the CDR3 is TGTGCCAGCAGCAAATCTCGAGGGGGCATGGTAGGTAGCACTGAAGCTTTCTTT. Translating gives CASSKSRGGMVGSTEAFF.

The CDR3 here is CASSYWAGGNTEAFF. The DNA for the CDR3 is TGTGCCAGCAGTTACTGGGCAGGGGGAAACACTGAAGCTTTCTTT. The chain joins TRBV6-5 to TRBJ1-1; the match to TRBD1 covers 7 bases. Per germline, CDR1 MNHEY and CDR2 SVGAGI. This CDR3 is built from 15 residues. The V and J ends lost 1 base and 2 bases, in that order; junction bases with no gene match: 4.

This rearrangement joins TRBV4-2 to TRBJ2-3; 12 nucleotides line up with TRBD2. CDR3 size: 17 residues. V trimming: 2 bases; J trimming: 2 bases; junction bases outside the gene matches: 5. In germline, CDR1 is LGHNA, CDR2 YNFKEQ. The CDR3: CASSQRLAGETTDTQYF. The DNA of the CDR3 is TGTGCCAGCAGCCAAAGACTAGCGGGGGAGACCACAGATACGCAGTATTTT.

In its sample, this clone ranks as medium-sized. This chain joins TRBV5-6 and TRBJ1-2; D unresolved. V lost 1 base to trimming and J lost 4 bases, with 2 bases between them. This CDR3 contains 11 residues. The germline gives CDR1 SGHDT, CDR2 YYEEEE. CDR3 bases: TGTGCCAGCAGCTTGAGCTATGGCTACACCTTC. It translates to CASSLSYGYTF.

The genes are TRBV5-5 and TRBJ1-5; TRBD1 is a possible D gene (5 bases). From germline, CDR1 is SGHKS and CDR2 YYEKEE (reference sequence). The V end lost 0 bases, the J end lost 5 bases, and 15 bases lay between the germline ends. CDR3 size: 16 residues. The CDR3 loop reads CASSLESRGDDQPQHF. CDR3 DNA sequence: TGTGCCAGCAGCTTGGAGTCCCGAGGGGACGATCAGCCCCAGCATTTT.

This clone turned up a few times. This sequence joins TRBV7-8 and TRBJ1-5; unclear D gene. The CDR3 sequence is 15 residues long. Germline-derived CDR1 and CDR2 are SGHVS and FQNEAQ. V shed 2 bases and J shed 3 bases, with 11 bases lying between them. The CDR3 DNA sequence: TGTGCCAGCAGCTTAACCCGGGCCTACAATCAGCCCCAGCATTTT. Translating it yields CASSLTRAYNQPQHF.

This clone was seen a single time. V and J are TRBV5-1 and TRBJ2-1, with D uncertain. The V gene lost 0 bases and the J gene lost 2 bases, with 6 bases spanning the gap. This CDR3 spans 14 amino acids. Germline CDR1 and CDR2: SGHRS and YFSETQ. CDR3 coding DNA: TGCGCCAGCAGCTTGGGCGACACCTACAATGAGCAGTTCTTC. This encodes CASSLGDTYNEQFF.

The chain links TRBV5-1 to TRBJ1-1; D remains unclear. The germline gives CDR1 SGHRS, CDR2 YFSETQ. The CDR3 runs 15 residues. V was shortened by 0 bases and J by 1 base, with 10 bases between the two germline ends. The CDR3 DNA sequence: TGCGCCAGCAGCTTGGATTCTCCAGCGAACACTGAAGCTTTCTTT. Residues: CASSLDSPANTEAFF.

The J gene is TRBJ2-7, the V gene TRBV7-2; D remains unclear. CDR1 and CDR2 from the germline V gene are SGHTA and FQGNSA. The CDR3 covers 11 residues. Trimming took 5 bases from V and 7 from J, leaving 9 bases between them. CDR3 sequence reads: CASSNQGEQYF. The CDR3 DNA is TGTGCCAGCAGCAATCAAGGAGAGCAGTACTTC.

This clone was counted only a few times. In nucleotides, the CDR3 is TGTGCCAGCAGCGCCCCGCGGGCGGGAAACACTGAAGCTTTCTTT. This translates into CASSAPRAGNTEAFF. This sequence joins TRBV5-6 and TRBJ1-1; D ambiguous. The CDR3 loop spans 15 amino acids. V was shortened by 4 bases and J by 2 bases, with 15 bases between the two germline ends. The germline V gene encodes CDR1 SGHDT and CDR2 YYEEEE.

This clone was seen more than once but under ten times. Other DNA sequences in the same sample also yield this CDR3. V gene TRBV6-1 combines with J gene TRBJ2-3; 12 nucleotides align to TRBD2. There are 15 residues in the CDR3. Germline V gene lookup returns CDR1 MNHNS and CDR2 SASEGT. The V and J ends lost 2 bases and 4 bases, in that order; junction bases with no gene match: 1. The CDR3 reads CASSELAGGPDTQYF. CDR3 sequence (DNA): TGTGCCAGCAGTGAACTAGCGGGGGGGCCAGATACGCAGTATTTT.

V and J are TRBV18 and TRBJ2-7, with 8 bases aligning to TRBD2. The CDR3 spans 14 residues. Trimming removed 3 bases from V and 6 bases from J; junction bases left unmatched: 7. Germline-derived CDR1 and CDR2 are KGHSH and LQKENI. This CDR3 is CASSPVGGAVEQYF. CDR3 nucleotide sequence: TGTGCCAGCTCACCGGTCGGGGGGGCGGTCGAGCAGTACTTC.

The rearrangement uses TRBV5-5 and TRBJ1-1; D is perhaps TRBD1 (6 bases). The length of the CDR3 is 14 residues. Germline V CDR1 and CDR2: SGHKS, YYEKEE (reference sequence). V gave up 4 bases and J gave up 4 bases, with 14 bases separating them. CDR3 nucleotide sequence: TGTGCCAGCAGCCAGACAGGAGGGGGCACTGAAGCTTTCTTT. Translation: CASSQTGGGTEAFF.

By share, this clone counts as medium-sized (0.01 to 0.1%). The chain carries TRBV4-3 and TRBJ2-1, with D maybe TRBD2 (6 bases). This CDR3 comprises 17 residues. The germline V gene encodes CDR1 LGHNA and CDR2 YSLEER. The ends were cut back, 0 bases at V and 2 bases at J, with 14 bases in the middle. Here the CDR3 DNA reads TGCGCCAGCAGCCAAGATCTAAGCGGGCAGCCCTACAATGAGCAGTTCTTC. Translating gives CASSQDLSGQPYNEQFF.

DNA for the CDR3: TGTGCCAGCAGTGGGACTAGCGGGGGGGCAGATACGCAGTATTTT. Protein sequence: CASSGTSGGADTQYF. This sequence joins TRBV6-5 and TRBJ2-3, with 16 bases matching TRBD2. CDR3 length: 15 amino acids. Looked up from germline, CDR1 is MNHEY and CDR2 is SVGAGI. V was clipped by 5 bases and J by 4 bases; unmatched bases: 0.

This chain uses TRBV5-4 with TRBJ1-2; D unclear. The CDR3 consists of 14 residues. CDR1 is SGHNT and CDR2 is YYREEE in the germline V gene (reference sequence). Trimming took 0 bases from V and 4 from J, leaving 10 bases between them. The CDR3 region has the DNA TGTGCCAGCAGCTTGGAAGTGGTATCCTATGGCTACACCTTC. Residues: CASSLEVVSYGYTF.

The CDR3 loop reads CASSAGLAGGMYEQYF. The CDR3 DNA follows: TGTGCCAGCAGCGCCGGACTAGCGGGGGGGATGTACGAGCAGTACTTC. V usage is TRBV9 and J usage is TRBJ2-7, with 15 bases matching TRBD2. This CDR3 contains 16 residues. Germline values: CDR1 SGDLS, CDR2 YYNGEE. V gave up 3 bases and J gave up 4 bases; unmatched junction bases: 5.

This clone turned up a few times. The rearrangement links TRBV29-1 to TRBJ1-1; D is unclear. With 4 bases removed from V and 0 bases from J, the gap between germline ends came to 9 bases. In germline, CDR1 is SQVTM, CDR2 ANQGSEA. The CDR3 is 13 amino acids. The CDR3 nucleotides are TGCAGCGTTGTCGCGGTTATGAACACTGAAGCTTTCTTT. Residues: CSVVAVMNTEAFF.

This clone ranks as medium-sized. V is TRBV4-2 and J is TRBJ2-7; 8 nucleotides agree with TRBD2. CDR1 is LGHNA, CDR2 YNFKEQ, per germline. The trim removed 3 bases at V and 3 bases at J, leaving 4 bases unmatched. This CDR3 comprises 14 residues. Here the CDR3 DNA reads TGTGCCAGCAGCCATCAGAGCGGGAGCTACGAGCAGTACTTC. Translating it yields CASSHQSGSYEQYF.

The rearrangement joins TRBV14 to TRBJ2-7; 7 bases are shared with TRBD1. This CDR3 has 13 residues. J gave up 3 bases and V 2 bases, and 1 base lay outside the gene matches. Germline-derived CDR1 and CDR2 are SGHDN and FVKESK. The CDR3 DNA follows: TGTGCCAGCAGCCAAAGACAGGGCTACGAGCAGTACTTC. Translated, it gives CASSQRQGYEQYF. Supplemented by reference TRBV14 and TRBJ2-7, the full variable domain reads EAGVTQFPSHSVIEKGQTVTLRCDPISGHDNLYWYRRVMGKEIKFLLHFVKESKQDESGMPNNRFLAERTGGTYSTLKVQPAELEDSGVYFCASSQRQGYEQYFGPGTRLTVT.

In its sample, this clone was seen once. The J gene is TRBJ2-1, the V gene TRBV7-6; perhaps TRBD1 as D (6 bases). The V end lost 1 base, the J end lost 7 bases, and 14 bases lay between the germline ends. This CDR3 is 15 amino acids long. Germline V gene data show CDR1 as SGHVS and CDR2 as FNYEAQ. CDR3 in DNA: TGTGCCAGCAGCTTAGTGCAGGGGATAAAAAATGAGCAGTTCTTC. It specifies CASSLVQGIKNEQFF.